This T cell receptor beta chain was sequenced in a study of human T cells and chemical hapten exposure. Study-wide context: Patients, largely female, had alopecia areata, totalis or universalis.

CDR3 length equals 14 residues. Germline assignment: CDR1 DFQATT and CDR2 SNEGSKA (reference sequence). Trimming stripped 3 bases from V and 1 base from J, with 12 bases between. Time point noted: patch test 3, about 24 weeks after DPC sensitization. Treatment specified: therapeutic diphenylcyclopropenone sensitization with weekly scalp DPC. In TCRdb, the RACE reads were re-called with MiXCR into one record per CDR3 protein. This table holds 50,000 to 70,000 distinct CDR3 sequences, 9.5% to 15% found once. Sequencing was performed on whole blood, taken in connection with sensitization to the hapten diphenylcyclopropenone (DPC). The receptor was derived from a man aged 25-45 years with alopecia areata. Some clones in this sample may be carry-over from other donors' samples. The gene calls are TRBV20-1 and TRBJ1-1, with D uncertain. CDR3 DNA sequence: TGCAGTGCTAGTAAAGGGCTCGGGAACACTGAAGCTTTCTTT. Its protein product is CSASKGLGNTEAFF.